This note documents a single T cell receptor (beta chain) sequence. This entry is derived from a study of technical replicates of blood from a handful of donors. TCRdb's table, derived via immunoSEQ multiplex PCR, lists solely in-frame clones and lacks some. The table lists 75,000 to 100,000 clones, about 95% of them singletons. V gave up 5 bases and J gave up 2 bases, with 12 bases separating them. This CDR3 comprises 14 residues. CDR1 is SGHTA, CDR2 FQGTGA, per germline. The rearrangement links TRBV7-3 to TRBJ1-1; D is unclear. Sequencing was performed on T cells isolated from PBMCs. The TCR was taken from a human donor in good health. As DNA, the CDR3 is TGTGCCAGCAGCATGTACGGAGTAAACACTGAAGCTTTCTTT. This gives the protein CASSMYGVNTEAFF.